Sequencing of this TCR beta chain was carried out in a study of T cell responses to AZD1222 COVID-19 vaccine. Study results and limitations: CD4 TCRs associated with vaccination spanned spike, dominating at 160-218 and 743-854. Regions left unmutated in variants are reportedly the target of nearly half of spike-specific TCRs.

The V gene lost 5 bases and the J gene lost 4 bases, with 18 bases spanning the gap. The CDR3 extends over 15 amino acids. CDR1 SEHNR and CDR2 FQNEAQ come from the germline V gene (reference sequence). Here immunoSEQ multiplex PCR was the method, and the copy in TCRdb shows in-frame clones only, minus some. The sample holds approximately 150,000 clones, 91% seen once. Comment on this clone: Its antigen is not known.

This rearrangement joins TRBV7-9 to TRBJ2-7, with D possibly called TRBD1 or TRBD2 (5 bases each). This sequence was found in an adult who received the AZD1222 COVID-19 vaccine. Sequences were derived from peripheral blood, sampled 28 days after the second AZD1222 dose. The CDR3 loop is CASSPGQGEVYEQYF. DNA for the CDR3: TGTGCCAGCAGCCCCGGGCAGGGAGAAGTATACGAGCAGTACTTC. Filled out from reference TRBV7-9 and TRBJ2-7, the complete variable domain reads DTGVSQNPRHKITKRGQNVTFRCDPISEHNRLYWYRQTLGQGPEFLTYFQNEAQLEKSRLLSDRFSAERPKGSFSTLEIQRTEQGDSAMYLCASSPGQGEVYEQYFGPGTRLTVT.